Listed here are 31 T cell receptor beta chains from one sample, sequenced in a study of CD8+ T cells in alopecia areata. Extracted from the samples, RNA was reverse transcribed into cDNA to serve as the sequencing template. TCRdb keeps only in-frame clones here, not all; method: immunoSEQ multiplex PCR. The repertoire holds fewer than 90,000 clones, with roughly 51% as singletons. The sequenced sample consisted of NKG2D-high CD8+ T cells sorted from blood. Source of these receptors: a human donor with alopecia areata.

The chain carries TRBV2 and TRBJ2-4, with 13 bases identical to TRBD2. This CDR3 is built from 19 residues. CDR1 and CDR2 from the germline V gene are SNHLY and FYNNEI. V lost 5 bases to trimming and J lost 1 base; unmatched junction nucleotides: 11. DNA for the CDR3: TGTGCCAGCAGTCCCCCAACCGGGACTAGCGGGAAGGCCAAAAACATTCAGTACTTC. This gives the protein CASSPPTGTSGKAKNIQYF. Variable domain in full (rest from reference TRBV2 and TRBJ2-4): EPEVTQTPSHQVTQMGQEVILRCVPISNHLYFYWYRQILGQKVEFLVSFYNNEISEKSEIFDDQFSVERPDGSNFTLKIRSTKLEDSAMYFCASSPPTGTSGKAKNIQYFGAGTRLSVL.

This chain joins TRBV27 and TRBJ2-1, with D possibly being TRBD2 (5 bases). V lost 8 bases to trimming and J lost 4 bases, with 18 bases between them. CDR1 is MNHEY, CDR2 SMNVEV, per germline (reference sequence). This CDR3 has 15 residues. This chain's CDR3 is CASGIEGAVYNEQFF. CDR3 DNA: TGTGCCAGCGGGATTGAGGGCGCCGTGTACAATGAGCAGTTCTTC.

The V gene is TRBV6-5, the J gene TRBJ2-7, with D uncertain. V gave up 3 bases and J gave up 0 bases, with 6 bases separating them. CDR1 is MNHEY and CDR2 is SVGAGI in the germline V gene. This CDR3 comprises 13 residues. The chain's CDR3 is CASSYSLSYEQYF. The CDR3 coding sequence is TGTGCCAGCAGTTATTCCCTCTCCTACGAGCAGTACTTC.

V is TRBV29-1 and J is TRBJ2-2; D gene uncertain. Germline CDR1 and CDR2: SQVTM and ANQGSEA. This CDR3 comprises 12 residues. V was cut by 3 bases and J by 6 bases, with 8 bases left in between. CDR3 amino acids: CSVDGTAGELFF. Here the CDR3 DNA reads TGCAGCGTTGATGGTACGGCCGGGGAGCTGTTTTTT.

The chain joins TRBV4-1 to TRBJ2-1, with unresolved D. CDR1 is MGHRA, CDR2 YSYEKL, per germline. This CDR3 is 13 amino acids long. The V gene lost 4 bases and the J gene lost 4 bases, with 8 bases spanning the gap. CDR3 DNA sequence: TGCGCCAGCAGCCGCCCGGATTACAATGAGCAGTTCTTC. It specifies CASSRPDYNEQFF.

In nucleotides, the CDR3 is TGTGCCAGCAGCCCCAGCGGGGGCGACTACGAGCAGTACTTC. Translation gives CASSPSGGDYEQYF. The chain has TRBV7-3 and TRBJ2-7; 8 bases map to TRBD2. The V gene end was trimmed by 5 bases and the J gene end by 3 bases; junction bases not matched to a gene: 6. CDR1 SGHTA and CDR2 FQGTGA come from the germline V gene. The CDR3 spans 14 residues.

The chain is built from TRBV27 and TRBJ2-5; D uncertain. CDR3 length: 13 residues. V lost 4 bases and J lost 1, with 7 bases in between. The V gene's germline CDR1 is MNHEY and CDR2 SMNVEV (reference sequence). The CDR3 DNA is TGTGCCAGCAGTTCGAGTGTCCAAGAGACCCAGTACTTC. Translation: CASSSSVQETQYF.

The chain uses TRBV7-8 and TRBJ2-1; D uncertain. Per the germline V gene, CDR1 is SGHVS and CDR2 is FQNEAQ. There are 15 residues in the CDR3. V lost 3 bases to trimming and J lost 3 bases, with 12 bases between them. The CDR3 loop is CASSFGRAIYNEQFF. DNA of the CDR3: TGTGCCAGCAGCTTCGGTAGGGCGATCTACAATGAGCAGTTCTTC.

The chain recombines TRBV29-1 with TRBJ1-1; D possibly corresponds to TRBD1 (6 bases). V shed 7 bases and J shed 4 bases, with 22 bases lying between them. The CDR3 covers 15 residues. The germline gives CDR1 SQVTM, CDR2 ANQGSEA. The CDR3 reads CSGLPTGPRGTEAFF. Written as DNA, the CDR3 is TGCAGCGGCCTACCCACCGGGCCCAGGGGCACTGAAGCTTTCTTT.

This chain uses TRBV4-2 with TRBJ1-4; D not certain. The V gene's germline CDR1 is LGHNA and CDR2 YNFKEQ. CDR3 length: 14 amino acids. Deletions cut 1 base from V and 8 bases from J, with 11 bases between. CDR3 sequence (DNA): TGTGCCAGCAGCCAAGGGCTGAGCCACGAAAAACTGTTTTTT. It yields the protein CASSQGLSHEKLFF.

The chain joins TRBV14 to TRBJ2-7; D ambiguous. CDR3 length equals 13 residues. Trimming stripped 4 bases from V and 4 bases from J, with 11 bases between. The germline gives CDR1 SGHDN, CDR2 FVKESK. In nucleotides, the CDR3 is TGTGCCAGCAGCCGCCTCACGGATTACGAGCAGTACTTC. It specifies CASSRLTDYEQYF.

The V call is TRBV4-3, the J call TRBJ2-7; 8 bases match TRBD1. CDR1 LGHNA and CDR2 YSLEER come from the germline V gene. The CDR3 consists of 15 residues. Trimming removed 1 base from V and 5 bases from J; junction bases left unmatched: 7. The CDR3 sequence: CASSQALAGGDEQYF. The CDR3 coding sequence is TGCGCCAGCAGCCAAGCCTTAGCAGGGGGCGACGAGCAGTACTTC.

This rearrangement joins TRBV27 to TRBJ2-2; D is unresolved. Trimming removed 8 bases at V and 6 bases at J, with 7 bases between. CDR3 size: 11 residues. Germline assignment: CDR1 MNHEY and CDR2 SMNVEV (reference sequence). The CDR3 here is CASQSAGELFF. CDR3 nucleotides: TGTGCCAGCCAGTCCGCCGGGGAGCTGTTTTTT.

CDR3: CSVATDRVDEQYF. The CDR3 nucleotides are TGCAGCGTTGCTACTGACAGGGTGGACGAGCAGTACTTC. The chain couples TRBV29-1 to TRBJ2-7; 7 bases map to TRBD1. The V gene end was trimmed by 4 bases and the J gene end by 5 bases; junction bases not matched to a gene: 8. The germline V gene encodes CDR1 SQVTM and CDR2 ANQGSEA. CDR3 length: 13 amino acids.

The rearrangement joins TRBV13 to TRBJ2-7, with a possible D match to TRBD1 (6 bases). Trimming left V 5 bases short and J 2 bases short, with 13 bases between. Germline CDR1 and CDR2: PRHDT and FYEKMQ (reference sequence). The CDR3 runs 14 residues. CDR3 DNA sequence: TGTGCCAGCAGCCATAACAGGGTCCCCTACGAGCAGTACTTC. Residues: CASSHNRVPYEQYF.

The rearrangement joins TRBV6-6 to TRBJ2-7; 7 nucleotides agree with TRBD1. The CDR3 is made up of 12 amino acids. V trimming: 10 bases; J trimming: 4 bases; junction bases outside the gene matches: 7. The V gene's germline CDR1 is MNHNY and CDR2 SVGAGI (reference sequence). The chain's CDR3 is CATGDRSYEQYF. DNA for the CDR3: TGTGCCACCGGGGACAGATCATACGAGCAGTACTTC.

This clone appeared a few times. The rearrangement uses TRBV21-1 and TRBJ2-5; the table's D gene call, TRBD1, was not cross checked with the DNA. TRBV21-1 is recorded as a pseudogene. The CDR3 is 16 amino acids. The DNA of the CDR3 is TGTGCCAGCAGTCTATTACCGGGACAGGGCAAGGAGACCCAGTACTTC. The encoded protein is CASSLLPGQGKETQYF.

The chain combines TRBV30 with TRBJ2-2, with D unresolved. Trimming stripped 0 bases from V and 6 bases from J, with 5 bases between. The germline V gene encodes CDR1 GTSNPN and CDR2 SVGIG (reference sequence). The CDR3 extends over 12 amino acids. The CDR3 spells CAWSVLSGELFF. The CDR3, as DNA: TGTGCCTGGAGTGTACTATCCGGGGAGCTGTTTTTT.

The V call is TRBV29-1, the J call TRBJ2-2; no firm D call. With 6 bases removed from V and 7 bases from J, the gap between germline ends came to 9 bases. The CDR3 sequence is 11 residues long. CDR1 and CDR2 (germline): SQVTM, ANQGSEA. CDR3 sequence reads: CSVVTIGELFF. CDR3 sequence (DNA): TGCAGCGTAGTTACCATCGGGGAGCTGTTTTTT.

The CDR3 coding sequence is TGTGCCAGCAGCCCCCGACTAGCGGGAGTGAGGTGGGATACGCAGTATTTT. This encodes CASSPRLAGVRWDTQYF. This chain links TRBV7-2 with TRBJ2-3, with TRBD2 matching over 12 bases. The CDR3 spans 17 residues. The V and J ends lost 5 bases and 6 bases, in that order; junction bases with no gene match: 12. The V gene's germline CDR1 is SGHTA and CDR2 FQGNSA.

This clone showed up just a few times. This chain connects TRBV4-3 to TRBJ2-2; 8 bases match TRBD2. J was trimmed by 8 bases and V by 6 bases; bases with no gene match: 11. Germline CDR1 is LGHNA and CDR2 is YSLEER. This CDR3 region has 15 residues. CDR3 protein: CASSPREVESGELFF. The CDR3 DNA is TGCGCCAGCAGTCCGCGGGAGGTCGAGTCTGGGGAGCTGTTTTTT.

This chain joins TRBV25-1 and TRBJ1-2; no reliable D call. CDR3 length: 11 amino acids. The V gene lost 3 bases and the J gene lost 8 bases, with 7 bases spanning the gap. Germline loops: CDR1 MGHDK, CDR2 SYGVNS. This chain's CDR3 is CASSDSGGYTF. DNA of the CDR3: TGTGCCAGCAGTGATTCGGGGGGCTACACCTTC.

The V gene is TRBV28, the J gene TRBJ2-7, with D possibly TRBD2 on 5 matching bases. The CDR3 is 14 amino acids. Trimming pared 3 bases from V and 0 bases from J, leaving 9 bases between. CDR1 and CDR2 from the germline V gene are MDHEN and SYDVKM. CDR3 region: CASSFQGSSYEQYF. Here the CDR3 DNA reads TGTGCCAGCAGTTTTCAAGGGAGCTCCTACGAGCAGTACTTC. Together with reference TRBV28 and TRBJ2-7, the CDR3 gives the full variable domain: DVKVTQSSRYLVKRTGEKVFLECVQDMDHENMFWYRQDPGLGLRLIYFSYDVKMKEKGDIPEGYSVSREKKERFSLILESASTNQTSMYLCASSFQGSSYEQYFGPGTRLTVT.

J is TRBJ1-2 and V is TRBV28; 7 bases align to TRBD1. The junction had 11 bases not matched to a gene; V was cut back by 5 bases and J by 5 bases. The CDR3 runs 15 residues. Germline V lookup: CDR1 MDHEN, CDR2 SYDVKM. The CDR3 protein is CASSPQGSGRYGYTF. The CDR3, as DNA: TGTGCCAGCAGTCCACAGGGGAGTGGTAGATATGGCTACACCTTC.

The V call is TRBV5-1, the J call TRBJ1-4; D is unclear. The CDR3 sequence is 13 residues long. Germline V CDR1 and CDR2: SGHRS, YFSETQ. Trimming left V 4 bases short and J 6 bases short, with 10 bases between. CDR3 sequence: CASSASQDEKLFF. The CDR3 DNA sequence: TGCGCCAGCAGCGCGAGTCAGGATGAAAAACTGTTTTTT.

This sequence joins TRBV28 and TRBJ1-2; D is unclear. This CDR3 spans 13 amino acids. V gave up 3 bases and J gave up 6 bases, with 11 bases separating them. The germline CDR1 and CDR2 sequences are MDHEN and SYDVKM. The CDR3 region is CASSLAGLDGYTF. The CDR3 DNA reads TGTGCCAGCAGTTTGGCCGGCTTGGATGGCTACACCTTC.

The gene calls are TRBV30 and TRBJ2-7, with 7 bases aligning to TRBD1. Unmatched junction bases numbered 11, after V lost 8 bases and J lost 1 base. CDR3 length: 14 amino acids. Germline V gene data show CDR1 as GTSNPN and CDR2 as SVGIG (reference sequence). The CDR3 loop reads CASRGWAPSYEQYF. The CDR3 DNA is TGTGCCAGCAGGGGGTGGGCCCCTTCCTACGAGCAGTACTTC.

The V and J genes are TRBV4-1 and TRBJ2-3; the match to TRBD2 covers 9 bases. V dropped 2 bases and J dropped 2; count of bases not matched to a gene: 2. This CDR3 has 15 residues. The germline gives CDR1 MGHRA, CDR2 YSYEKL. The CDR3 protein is CASSQWTSDTDTQYF. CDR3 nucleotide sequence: TGCGCCAGCAGCCAATGGACTAGCGACACAGATACGCAGTATTTT.

CDR3 bases: TGCGCCAGCAGCCGCGCGGAGGACAATGAGCAGTTCTTC. It codes for CASSRAEDNEQFF. The chain joins TRBV5-1 to TRBJ2-1; possible D gene TRBD2, 5 bases. The CDR3 covers 13 residues. CDR1 and CDR2 (germline): SGHRS, YFSETQ. V shed 4 bases and J shed 5 bases, with 10 bases lying between them.

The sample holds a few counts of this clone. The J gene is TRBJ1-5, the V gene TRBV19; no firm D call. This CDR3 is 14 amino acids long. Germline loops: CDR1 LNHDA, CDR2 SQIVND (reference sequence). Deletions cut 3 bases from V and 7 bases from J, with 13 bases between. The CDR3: CASSIPLGLQPQHF. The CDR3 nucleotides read TGTGCCAGTAGTATCCCCCTTGGTTTACAGCCCCAGCATTTT.

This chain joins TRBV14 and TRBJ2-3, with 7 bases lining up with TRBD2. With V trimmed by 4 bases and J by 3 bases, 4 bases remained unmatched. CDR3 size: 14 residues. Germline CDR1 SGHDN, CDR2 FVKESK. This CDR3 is CASSLPGGTDTQYF. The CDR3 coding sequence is TGTGCCAGCAGCCTTCCGGGAGGTACAGATACGCAGTATTTT.